Listed below are T cell receptor beta chains from one sample, sequenced in a study of blood T cell repertoires in COVID-19. The repertoire was sequenced with immunoSEQ multiplex PCR; TCRdb's copy has only in-frame clones and lacks some. This table holds 250,000 to 350,000 clones, 75% to 95% found once. Sequenced input: peripheral blood. These receptors came from a woman in her 30s with COVID-19, enrolled during active disease. CDR3s include the opening cysteine and the closing phenylalanine or tryptophan. A D gene is named only where the DNA matches it firmly. For some rows the clone size is stated as once, few or many, or as a class when expanded; others skip it.

length,D,V,J,size,DNA,CDR3
14,.,TRBV10-1,TRBJ2-1,.,TGCGCCAGCAGTGAGTTCCGGGACTTCAATGAGCAGTTCTTC,CASSEFRDFNEQFF
16,TRBD1,TRBV5-1,TRBJ1-4,once,TGCGCCAGCAGCTTGTATCCCCAGGGGGCTGATGAAAAACTGTTTTTT,CASSLYPQGADEKLFF
13,.,TRBV6-1,TRBJ2-7,.,TGTGCCAGCAGTGAAACAGACTACTACGAGCAGTACTTC,CASSETDYYEQYF
13,.,TRBV6-2/TRBV6-3,TRBJ2-7,once,TGTGCCAGCAGTTACGGGCCAGGCGACGAGCAGTACTTC,CASSYGPGDEQYF
16,.,TRBV5-6,TRBJ1-6,.,TGTGCCAGCAGCCCTGGGGCCGCACTTCATAATTCACCCCTCCACTTT,CASSPGAALHNSPLHF
16,TRBD1,TRBV7-2,TRBJ1-4,.,TGTGCCAGCAGCTTAAATGCACCAGGGGGCGGTGAAAAACTGTTTTTT,CASSLNAPGGGEKLFF
17,TRBD2,TRBV5-1,TRBJ2-1,.,TGCGCCAGCAGCATAGGACTAGCGGAGAGCTCCTACAATGAGCAGTTCTTC,CASSIGLAESSYNEQFF
17,TRBD1,TRBV5-6,TRBJ1-4,.,TGTGCCAGCAGCTTGCGACCGGGACAGAGTTTTAATGAAAAACTGTTTTTT,CASSLRPGQSFNEKLFF
13,.,TRBV12-3/TRBV12-4,TRBJ1-2,.,TGTGCCAGCAGTTTGGTTGGGGGGGCTGGCTACACCTTC,CASSLVGGAGYTF
14,.,TRBV30,TRBJ2-3,few,TGTGCCTCACGGTCAGGGGTAGGGGCAGATACGCAGTATTTT,CASRSGVGADTQYF
13,.,TRBV27,TRBJ2-1,.,TGTGCCAGCAGTTCCTCACAGGGAAATGAGCAGTTCTTC,CASSSSQGNEQFF
15,TRBD2,TRBV2,TRBJ2-1,.,TGTGCCAGCAGGGGGCGGGAGGACTCCTACAATGAGCAGTTCTTC,CASRGREDSYNEQFF
11,.,TRBV7-9,TRBJ1-1,.,TGTGCCAGCAGCCTAACTACTGAGGCTTTCTTT,CASSLTTEAFF
14,TRBD1,TRBV6-2/TRBV6-3,TRBJ2-7,.,TGTGCCAGCAGTTCACCGCAGACAGGGTTCGAGCAGTACTTC,CASSSPQTGFEQYF
15,.,TRBV7-2,TRBJ2-6,.,TGTGCCAGCAGCCTAGTCAGCTCTGGGGCCAACGTCCTGACTTTC,CASSLVSSGANVLTF
14,.,TRBV5-1,TRBJ1-3,.,TGCGCCAGCAGCTTGGGTGAGGGATGGAACACCATATATTTT,CASSLGEGWNTIYF
13,TRBD1,TRBV19,TRBJ1-5,.,TGTGCCACCCGGACAGGGTCGGTTCAGCCCCAGCATTTT,CATRTGSVQPQHF
16,TRBD1,TRBV19,TRBJ2-7,.,TGTGCCGGGCCCCGGCCCAGGGGGTTAAGAGATTACGAGCAGTACTTC,CAGPRPRGLRDYEQYF
16,TRBD2,TRBV2,TRBJ2-3,once,TGTGCCAGCAGTGAAGGGGGACTAGCATTCGCAGATACGCAGTATTTT,CASSEGGLAFADTQYF
16,.,TRBV9,TRBJ1-1,.,TGTGCCAGCAGCGTAGGGGGAGTACAGGGCCTCACTGAAGCTTTCTTT,CASSVGGVQGLTEAFF
13,.,TRBV28,TRBJ2-1,.,TGTGCCAGCTTCGGACTAAACGACAATGAGCAGTTCTTC,CASFGLNDNEQFF
17,TRBD1,TRBV7-7,TRBJ2-2,.,TGTGCTAGCAGCTTCAGACAGGGGTCCTTTAATACCGGGGAGCTGTTTTTT,CASSFRQGSFNTGELFF
13,TRBD1,TRBV10-3,TRBJ1-2,.,TGTGCCATCACCTTCGACAGGGTCACCGGCTACACCTTC,CAITFDRVTGYTF
15,.,TRBV6-5,TRBJ2-7,.,TGTGCCAGCAGTTGGCGGGACCGGCCCCTGAACGAGCAGTACTTC,CASSWRDRPLNEQYF
14,.,TRBV30,TRBJ1-1,few,TGTGCCTGGAGTGTAGGCAGGCCGAACACTGAAGCTTTCTTT,CAWSVGRPNTEAFF
13,TRBD1,TRBV24-1,TRBJ2-7,.,TGTGCCACCAGGACAGGGTTCACCTACGAGCAGTACTTC,CATRTGFTYEQYF
14,.,TRBV6-6,TRBJ1-4,.,TGTGCCAGCAGTTACTCCCCTACTAATGAAAAACTGTTTTTT,CASSYSPTNEKLFF
15,TRBD1,TRBV5-1,TRBJ1-5,few,TGCGCCAGCAGCCGAAATGGACAGGGGGATCAGCCCCAGCATTTT,CASSRNGQGDQPQHF
15,TRBD2,TRBV4-1,TRBJ2-3,.,TGCGCCAGCAGCCAAGGGACTAGCGGCGCCGGTACGCAGTATTTT,CASSQGTSGAGTQYF
14,.,TRBV29-1,TRBJ2-1,.,TGCAGCGTTGTCTCCGAGAGCTCCTACAATGAGCAGTTCTTC,CSVVSESSYNEQFF
14,.,TRBV7-2,TRBJ2-7,.,TGTGCCAGTTCGGGAGTCCCACTTACCTACGAGCAGTACTTC,CASSGVPLTYEQYF
15,.,TRBV5-4,TRBJ2-1,.,TGTGCCAGCAGCTTGAGGCACAGCTCCTACAATGAGCAGTTCTTC,CASSLRHSSYNEQFF
17,.,TRBV5-1,TRBJ2-3,.,TGCGCCAGCAGCTTGGGCCATCAGGGGCCGCCCACAGATACGCAGTATTTT,CASSLGHQGPPTDTQYF
13,.,TRBV24-1,TRBJ2-3,.,TGTGCCACCAGTGATGGAGCGCCAGATACGCAGTATTTT,CATSDGAPDTQYF
15,TRBD1,TRBV28,TRBJ1-5,.,TGTGCCAGCAGCCGCGGGACAGTCAGCAATCAGCCCCAGCATTTT,CASSRGTVSNQPQHF
16,TRBD1,TRBV10-3,TRBJ2-3,.,TGTGCCATCAGTGAGGAGGGGGCGGGTAACGAGGATACGCAGTATTTT,CAISEEGAGNEDTQYF
14,TRBD1,TRBV6-2/TRBV6-3,TRBJ2-5,.,TGTGCCAGCAGTTTACAGGGGATCGAGAGGGCCCAGTACTTC,CASSLQGIERAQYF
12,TRBD2,TRBV19,TRBJ2-1,.,TGTGCCATGGGGACTAGCCTTGATGAGCAGTTCTTC,CAMGTSLDEQFF
16,.,TRBV6-4,TRBJ2-1,.,TGTGCCAGCAGCGCCGCCGCGGTGAGCTCCTACAATGAGCAGTTCTTC,CASSAAAVSSYNEQFF
11,.,TRBV2,TRBJ2-7,.,TGTGCCAGCACTGGGCAGTACGAGCAGTACTTC,CASTGQYEQYF
14,TRBD2,TRBV19,TRBJ2-1,.,TGTGCCAGTAGTCCAACTAGCGCCTACAATGAGCAGTTCTTC,CASSPTSAYNEQFF
13,.,TRBV2,TRBJ1-1,.,TGTGCCAGCAGCCAACCAGGTGCCAGTGGAGCTTTCTTT,CASSQPGASGAFF
12,.,TRBV6-5,TRBJ2-3,.,TGTGCCAGCAGGGACAGCGCAGATACGCAGTATTTT,CASRDSADTQYF
14,TRBD2,TRBV19,TRBJ2-4,.,TGTGTCTCGAGGCGGGAGCAAGCCAAAAACATTCAGTACTTC,CVSRREQAKNIQYF
15,TRBD2,TRBV28,TRBJ2-1,.,TGTGCCAGCAACCTAGCGGGAGTGACATACAATGAGCAGTTCTTC,CASNLAGVTYNEQFF
11,.,TRBV29-1,TRBJ1-1,.,TGCAGCGTTGGGGGGGGCAGCGAAGCTTTCTTT,CSVGGGSEAFF
15,.,TRBV24-1,TRBJ1-5,.,TGTGCCACCAGTGCTACCACAGGTCCGGGTCAGCCCCAGCATTTT,CATSATTGPGQPQHF
15,.,TRBV27,TRBJ1-6,.,TGTGCCAGCAGTTTCGGAGCGGGTTATAATTCACCCCTCCACTTT,CASSFGAGYNSPLHF
14,.,TRBV6-5,TRBJ2-7,.,TGTGCCAGCAGGCCTCCGGGACAAAAATACGAGCAGTACTTC,CASRPPGQKYEQYF
12,.,TRBV5-1,TRBJ1-2,few,TGCGCCAGCAGCTCGGGGGGCCACGGCTACACCTTC,CASSSGGHGYTF
13,.,TRBV19,TRBJ1-1,.,TGTGCCAGTAGTAGTGCGGTGAACACTGAAGCTTTCTTT,CASSSAVNTEAFF
13,.,TRBV27,TRBJ1-5,.,TGTGCCAGCAGCCGGAGGGAGTCCCAGCCCCAGCATTTT,CASSRRESQPQHF
15,.,TRBV5-1,TRBJ2-1,.,TGCGCCAGCAGAACGAACGACTGGAACGGCAATGAGCAGTTCTTC,CASRTNDWNGNEQFF
14,TRBD2,TRBV19,TRBJ2-5,.,TGTGCCAGTAGTGCCCCTAGCGGGGGAGAGACCCAGTACTTC,CASSAPSGGETQYF
15,.,TRBV6-2/TRBV6-3,TRBJ1-4,.,TGTGCCAGCAGTTACGCCCCTGGGAGTAATGAAAAACTGTTTTTT,CASSYAPGSNEKLFF
17,TRBD2,TRBV6-2/TRBV6-3,TRBJ2-3,.,TGTGCCAGCAGTTACTCTCTAGCGGGGCCTAGCACAGATACGCAGTATTTT,CASSYSLAGPSTDTQYF
13,.,TRBV25-1,TRBJ2-7,.,TGTGCCAGCAGTGAATTAGTCGGGGGCGAGCAGTACTTC,CASSELVGGEQYF